Following are 24 T cell receptor beta chains from one sample sequenced in a study of cytomegalovirus exposure and HLA in healthy donors (dated by TCRdb to 2015 to 2018). Libraries were constructed by the immunoSEQ multiplex PCR assay. For the multiplex PCR, a mixture combining 60 forward primers for TCR Vbeta segments and 13 reverse primers for TCR Jbeta segments was used. TCRdb provides this immuneACCESS table in a form limited to in-frame rearrangements. Some clones are lacking; in checked studies, under half of them reflect an unresolved V gene, and why the rest are absent is not known. The sample records 150,000 or so clones, about three quarters of which are singletons. Together, the top ten hold roughly 13% of the sample. Material: PBMCs. These receptors all come from a man aged 50-59 years in good health and CMV-seropositive.

The chain's CDR3 is CASSLRRDYNSPLHF. The DNA of the CDR3 is TGTGCCAGCAGCTTACGGAGGGACTATAATTCACCCCTCCACTTT. The chain couples TRBV5-6 to TRBJ1-6; D is undetermined. This CDR3 is built from 15 residues. Trimming shortened V by 2 bases and J by 3 bases, and 9 bases separated the two germline ends. Germline V CDR1 and CDR2: SGHDT, YYEEEE.

This chain links TRBV5-1 with TRBJ2-1; perhaps TRBD1 as D (6 bases). Trimming took off 6 bases at V and 0 bases at J, with 13 bases between the two ends. This CDR3 is 15 amino acids long. CDR1 and CDR2 (germline): SGHRS, YFSETQ. CDR3 sequence reads: CASTRQADSYNEQFF. CDR3 in DNA: TGCGCCAGCACCCGACAGGCAGACTCCTACAATGAGCAGTTCTTC.

The rearrangement uses TRBV7-2 and TRBJ2-1; D is possibly TRBD1 (6 bases). The germline V gene encodes CDR1 SGHTA and CDR2 FQGNSA. V lost 5 bases and J lost 1, with 15 bases in between. The CDR3 loop spans 16 amino acids. CDR3 sequence: CASSLQGLRSYNEQFF. The CDR3 DNA reads TGTGCCAGCAGCCTGCAGGGGCTTAGGTCCTACAATGAGCAGTTCTTC.

The chain combines TRBV4-1 with TRBJ1-2; tentatively, D is TRBD1 (6 bases). The CDR3 extends over 15 amino acids. Germline CDR1 MGHRA, CDR2 YSYEKL. V lost 0 bases to trimming and J lost 4 bases, with 12 bases between them. Here the CDR3 reads CASSQEQGKGYGYTF. Here the CDR3 DNA reads TGCGCCAGCAGCCAAGAACAGGGAAAAGGCTATGGCTACACCTTC.

This rearrangement joins TRBV7-2 to TRBJ2-2; TRBD2 matches 11 bases. The CDR3 runs to 14 residues. The germline V gene encodes CDR1 SGHTA and CDR2 FQGNSA. Losses at the gene ends were 7 bases for V and 6 bases for J; bases not matched to a gene: 4. The CDR3 DNA follows: TGTGCCAGCATTAGCGGGGGGGCTGCCGGGGAGCTGTTTTTT. Protein: CASISGGAAGELFF.

This clone has a handful of counts. The chain links TRBV6-1 to TRBJ2-3; 12 bases map to TRBD2. The CDR3 is 16 amino acids. The junction had 10 bases not matched to a gene; V was cut back by 4 bases and J by 8 bases. Germline loops: CDR1 MNHNS, CDR2 SASEGT. CDR3 bases: TGTGCCAGCAGTGGGGCTAGCGGGGGGGCGGGAGTTACGCAGTATTTT. It translates to CASSGASGGAGVTQYF.

This clone came up many times. The chain recombines TRBV5-1 with TRBJ1-3; 9 bases line up with TRBD1. The germline V gene has CDR1 SGHRS and CDR2 YFSETQ. The CDR3 spans 20 residues. Unmatched junction bases numbered 17, after V lost 3 bases and J lost 1 base. This CDR3 reads CASSSTELRDRVFSGNTIYF. CDR3 in DNA: TGCGCCAGCAGCTCAACCGAACTCCGGGACAGGGTCTTTTCTGGAAACACCATATATTTT.

V usage is TRBV27 and J usage is TRBJ2-7, with TRBD1 matching 7 bases. The CDR3 runs to 15 residues. V shed 1 base and J 5 bases; nucleotides not matched to a gene: 8. CDR1 MNHEY and CDR2 SMNVEV come from the germline V gene (reference sequence). This chain's CDR3 is CASSLWPGGVDEQYF. CDR3 nucleotide sequence: TGTGCCAGCAGTTTATGGCCAGGGGGAGTGGACGAGCAGTACTTC.

The rearrangement links TRBV2 to TRBJ1-3; tentatively, D is TRBD1 (6 bases). Germline lookup yields CDR1 SNHLY and CDR2 FYNNEI. The CDR3 has 14 residues. V lost 7 bases to trimming and J lost 3 bases, with 13 bases between them. CDR3: CASIAGQSGNTIYF. CDR3 DNA: TGTGCCAGCATAGCTGGACAGAGTGGAAACACCATATATTTT.

This chain connects TRBV14 to TRBJ1-2; D uncertain. This CDR3 region has 13 residues. Trimming took off 3 bases at V and 7 bases at J, with 12 bases between the two ends. Germline V CDR1 and CDR2: SGHDN, FVKESK. Written as DNA, the CDR3 is TGTGCCAGCAGCCAGTTGCGGGAAAGTGGCTACACCTTC. This codes for CASSQLRESGYTF. The full variable domain, rest sourced from reference TRBV14 and TRBJ1-2, is EAGVTQFPSHSVIEKGQTVTLRCDPISGHDNLYWYRRVMGKEIKFLLHFVKESKQDESGMPNNRFLAERTGGTYSTLKVQPAELEDSGVYFCASSQLRESGYTFGSGTRLTVV.

The chain carries TRBV19 and TRBJ2-1; D may be TRBD2 (7 bases). There are 15 residues in the CDR3. V was shortened by 2 bases and J by 8 bases, with 16 bases between the two germline ends. Germline values: CDR1 LNHDA, CDR2 SQIVND (reference sequence). CDR3 amino acids: CASSINGGLADEQFF. For the CDR3, the DNA is TGTGCCAGTAGTATAAACGGGGGGCTGGCGGATGAGCAGTTCTTC.

In this sample, this clone turned up once. The J gene is TRBJ1-2, the V gene TRBV21-1; the table's D gene call, TRBD1, was not cross checked with the DNA. TRBV21-1 counts as a pseudogene. The CDR3 contains 14 residues. CDR3 in amino acids: CASHKGKGVVGYTF. The CDR3 DNA sequence: TGTGCCAGCCACAAGGGGAAAGGCGTGGTGGGCTACACCTTC.

The chain joins TRBV6-1 to TRBJ1-2; D is possibly TRBD1 (6 bases). Per the germline V gene, CDR1 is MNHNS and CDR2 is SASEGT. The ends were cut back, 6 bases at V and 3 bases at J, with 11 bases in the middle. This CDR3 comprises 13 residues. The CDR3: CASRSHRDYGYTF. The DNA of the CDR3 is TGTGCCAGCAGAAGCCACAGGGACTATGGCTACACCTTC.

The rearrangement joins TRBV25-1 to TRBJ1-6; D call uncertain. The CDR3 totals 14 residues. Germline V CDR1 and CDR2: MGHDK, SYGVNS. Trimming took off 5 bases at V and 7 bases at J, with 12 bases between the two ends. The CDR3 DNA sequence: TGTGCCAGCAGTTACGGACTGGAAAATTCACCCCTCCACTTT. It translates to CASSYGLENSPLHF.

The chain recombines TRBV10-3 with TRBJ2-3; 9 nucleotides line up with TRBD1. Germline V gene lookup returns CDR1 ENHRY and CDR2 SYGVKD. V shed 6 bases and J 4 bases; nucleotides not matched to a gene: 8. This CDR3 contains 15 residues. CDR3 coding DNA: TGTGCCATCAGGGACGGACAGGGGACTGCAGATACGCAGTATTTT. This codes for CAIRDGQGTADTQYF.

The chain has TRBV28 and TRBJ1-1; TRBD1 is a possible D gene (5 bases). The CDR3 loop spans 16 amino acids. Looked up from germline, CDR1 is MDHEN and CDR2 is SYDVKM. V was shortened by 1 base and J by 0 bases, with 12 bases between the two germline ends. The CDR3 DNA follows: TGTGCCAGCAGTTTATTGCAGACAGACATGAACACTGAAGCTTTCTTT. Its translation: CASSLLQTDMNTEAFF.

The chain uses TRBV4-2 and TRBJ2-1; D is uncertain. This CDR3 contains 11 residues. The V gene's germline CDR1 is LGHNA and CDR2 YNFKEQ. V lost 1 base and J 10 bases, leaving 5 bases between the germline ends. The CDR3 sequence is CASSQGREQFF. In DNA form, the CDR3 reads TGTGCCAGCAGCCAAGGCCGGGAGCAGTTCTTC.

The V call is TRBV10-1, the J call TRBJ1-2; TRBD1 matches 9 bases. Germline V gene data show CDR1 as WNHNN and CDR2 as SYGVQD (reference sequence). The CDR3 runs to 17 residues. Unmatched junction bases numbered 9, after V lost 0 bases and J lost 4 bases. CDR3 residues: CASSESTGTGSLYGYTF. The CDR3, as DNA: TGCGCCAGCAGTGAGTCGACAGGGACAGGGAGCCTCTATGGCTACACCTTC.

The chain carries TRBV4-3 and TRBJ2-7; tentatively, D is TRBD1 (6 bases). CDR1 and CDR2 (germline): LGHNA, YSLEER. The V and J ends lost 4 bases and 3 bases respectively, with 25 bases between them. CDR3 length: 18 residues. CDR3: CASSPEKKELGQHYEQYF. CDR3 nucleotides: TGCGCCAGCAGCCCTGAAAAAAAAGAGCTCGGACAGCACTACGAGCAGTACTTC.

This clone was recorded a few times. The CDR3 bases are TGTGCCAGCAGCTTAGATAGGGGCGTCGGCACCTTC. Translation: CASSLDRGVGTF. The J gene is TRBJ1-2, the V gene TRBV7-9; weak D call: TRBD1 (5 bases). The CDR3 is made up of 12 amino acids. Deletions cut 1 base from V and 13 bases from J, with 13 bases between. The germline V gene encodes CDR1 SEHNR and CDR2 FQNEAQ (reference sequence). The full variable domain, its missing parts supplied by reference TRBV7-9 and TRBJ1-2, is DTGVSQNPRHKITKRGQNVTFRCDPISEHNRLYWYRQTLGQGPEFLTYFQNEAQLEKSRLLSDRFSAERPKGSFSTLEIQRTEQGDSAMYLCASSLDRGVGTFGSGTRLTVV.

V usage is TRBV9 and J usage is TRBJ1-3, with D possibly matching TRBD1 (6 bases). Germline V lookup: CDR1 SGDLS, CDR2 YYNGEE. This CDR3 comprises 16 residues. The V gene lost 6 bases and the J gene lost 2 bases, with 18 bases spanning the gap. The CDR3 DNA is TGTGCCAGCAAACCGGGGCAGGGGCGCACTGGAAACACCATATATTTT. It is translated as CASKPGQGRTGNTIYF. The whole variable domain, remainder taken from reference TRBV9 and TRBJ1-3, is DSGVTQTPKHLITATGQRVTLRCSPRSGDLSVYWYQQSLDQGLQFLIQYYNGEERAKGNILERFSAQQFPDLHSELNLSSLELGDSALYFCASKPGQGRTGNTIYFGEGSWLTVV.

The chain uses TRBV11-2 and TRBJ1-2, with D unresolved. V lost 4 bases and J 6 bases, leaving 15 bases between the germline ends. CDR3 length: 14 residues. Looked up from germline, CDR1 is SGHAT and CDR2 is FQNNGV. The CDR3 nucleotides are TGTGCCAGCAGCTCGATCCGACACAGAGATGGCTACACCTTC. As protein: CASSSIRHRDGYTF.

This chain links TRBV11-2 with TRBJ1-2; D not resolved. This CDR3 is built from 14 residues. Germline CDR1 and CDR2: SGHAT and FQNNGV. Trimming cost V 5 bases and J 0 bases, with 10 bases left between them. The CDR3: CASSPRRANYGYTF. The DNA for the CDR3 is TGTGCCAGCAGCCCCCGTCGGGCTAACTATGGCTACACCTTC. Using reference TRBV11-2 and TRBJ1-2 for the parts outside the CDR3, the full variable domain is EAGVAQSPRYKIIEKRQSVAFWCNPISGHATLYWYQQILGQGPKLLIQFQNNGVVDDSQLPKDRFSAERLKGVDSTLKIQPAKLEDSAVYLCASSPRRANYGYTFGSGTRLTVV.

Turning to this clone: One junction end disagrees with the germline gene, perhaps due to a read error. The gene calls are TRBV5-6 and TRBJ1-6; TRBD1 agrees at 12 bases. Germline CDR1 is SGHDT and CDR2 is YYEEEE. The CDR3 contains 16 residues. The CDR3 is CASSSGQGAPNSPLHF. CDR3 bases: TGTGCAAGCAGCTCGGGACAGGGGGCGCCGAATTCACCCCTCCACTTT. Supplemented by reference TRBV5-6 and TRBJ1-6, the full variable domain reads DAGVTQSPTHLIKTRGQQVTLRCSPKSGHDTVSWYQQALGQGPQFIFQYYEEEERQRGNFPDRFSGHQFPNYSSELNVNALLLGDSALYLCASSSGQGAPNSPLHFGNGTRLTVT.